These T cell receptor beta chains were read from a single sample in a study of blood T cell repertoires in COVID-19. Assay used: immunoSEQ multiplex PCR; TCRdb lists only in-frame clones, some missing. The sample yields fewer than 200,000 clones, approximately 82% seen once. Sequencing was carried out using PBMCs or T cells enriched from blood (not recorded which). The origin of the receptors is a woman aged 45 to 65 who had recovered from COVID-19. CDR3s leave out the opening cysteine and the closing phenylalanine or tryptophan. Each record gives: V gene, CDR3 protein.

TRBV7-9 ASSLRTGGLTEAF
TRBV14 ASRGRQGRNSPLH
TRBV28 ASSLGTQAF
TRBV27 ASSLLDRESGELF
TRBV11-3 ASSFGSTDTQY
TRBV28 ASRSHGTVYGYT
TRBV5-6 ASSARRARTQY
TRBV7-8 ASSFVADSNQPQH
TRBV2 ASSVPRPGWPQH
TRBV7-9 ASSLEVTVDGYT